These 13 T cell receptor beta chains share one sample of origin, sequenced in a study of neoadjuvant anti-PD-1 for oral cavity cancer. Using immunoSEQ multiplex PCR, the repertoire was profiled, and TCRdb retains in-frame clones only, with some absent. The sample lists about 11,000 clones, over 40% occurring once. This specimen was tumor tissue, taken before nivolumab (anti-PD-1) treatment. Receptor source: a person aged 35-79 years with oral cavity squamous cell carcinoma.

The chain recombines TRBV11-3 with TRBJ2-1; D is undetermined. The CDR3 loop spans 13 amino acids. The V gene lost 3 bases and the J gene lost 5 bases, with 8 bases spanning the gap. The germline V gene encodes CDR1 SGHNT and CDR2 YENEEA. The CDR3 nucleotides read TGTGCCAGCAGCTTCGAAGATGACAATGAGCAGTTCTTC. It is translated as CASSFEDDNEQFF.

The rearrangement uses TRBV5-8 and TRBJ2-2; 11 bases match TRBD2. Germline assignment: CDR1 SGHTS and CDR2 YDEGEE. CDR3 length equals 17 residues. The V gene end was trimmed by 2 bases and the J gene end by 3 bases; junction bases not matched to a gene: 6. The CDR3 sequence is CASSLTLAGADTGELFF. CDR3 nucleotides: TGTGCCAGCAGCTTAACACTAGCGGGGGCGGACACCGGGGAGCTGTTTTTT.

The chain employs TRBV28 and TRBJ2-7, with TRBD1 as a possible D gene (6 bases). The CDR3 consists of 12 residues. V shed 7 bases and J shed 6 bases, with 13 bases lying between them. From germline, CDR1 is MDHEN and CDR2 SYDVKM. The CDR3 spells CASTSQGREQYF. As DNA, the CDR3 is TGTGCCAGCACAAGTCAGGGGCGCGAGCAGTACTTC.

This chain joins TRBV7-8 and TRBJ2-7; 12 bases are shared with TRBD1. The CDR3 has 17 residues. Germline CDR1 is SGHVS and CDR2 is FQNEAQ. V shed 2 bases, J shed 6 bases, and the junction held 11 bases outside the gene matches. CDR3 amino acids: CASSLRIPGQGAFEQYF. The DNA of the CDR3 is TGTGCCAGCAGCTTACGTATACCGGGACAGGGGGCGTTCGAGCAGTACTTC.

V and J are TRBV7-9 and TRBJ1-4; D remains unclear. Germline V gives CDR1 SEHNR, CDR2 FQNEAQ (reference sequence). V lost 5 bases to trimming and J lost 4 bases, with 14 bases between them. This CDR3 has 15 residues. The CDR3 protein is CASSLWEDRNEKLFF. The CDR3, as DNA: TGTGCCAGCAGCCTATGGGAGGACCGTAATGAAAAACTGTTTTTT.

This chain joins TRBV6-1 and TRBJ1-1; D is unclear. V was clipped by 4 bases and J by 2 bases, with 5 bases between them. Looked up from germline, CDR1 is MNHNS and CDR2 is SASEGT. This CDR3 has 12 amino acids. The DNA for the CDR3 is TGTGCCAGCAGTGCCGCTAACACTGAAGCTTTCTTT. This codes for CASSAANTEAFF.

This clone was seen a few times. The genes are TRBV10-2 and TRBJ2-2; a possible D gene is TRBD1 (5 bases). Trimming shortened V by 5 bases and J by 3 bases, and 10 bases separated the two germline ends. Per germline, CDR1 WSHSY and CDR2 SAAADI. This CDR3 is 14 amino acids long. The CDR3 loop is CASSFTGDTGELFF. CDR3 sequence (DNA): TGCGCCAGCAGTTTTACAGGTGACACCGGGGAGCTGTTTTTT.

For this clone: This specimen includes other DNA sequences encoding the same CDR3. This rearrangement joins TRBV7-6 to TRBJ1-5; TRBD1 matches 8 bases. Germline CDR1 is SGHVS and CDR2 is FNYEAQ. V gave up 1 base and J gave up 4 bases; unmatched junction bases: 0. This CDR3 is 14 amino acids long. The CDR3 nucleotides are TGTGCCAGCAGCTTAGACAGGGGGAATCAGCCCCAGCATTTT. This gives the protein CASSLDRGNQPQHF.

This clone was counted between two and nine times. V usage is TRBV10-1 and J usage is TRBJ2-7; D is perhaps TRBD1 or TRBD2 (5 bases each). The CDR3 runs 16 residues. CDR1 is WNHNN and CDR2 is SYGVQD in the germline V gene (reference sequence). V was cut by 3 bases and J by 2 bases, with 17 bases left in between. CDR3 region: CASSDYAGTATYEQYF. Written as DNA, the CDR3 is TGCGCCAGCAGTGATTACGCCGGGACCGCCACCTACGAGCAGTACTTC.

DNA of the CDR3: TGTGCCAGCTCAGGGACAGGGCACGCGTACGAGCAGTACTTC. Its protein product is CASSGTGHAYEQYF. This chain connects TRBV18 to TRBJ2-7, with 9 positions matching TRBD1. Trimming took 5 bases from V and 4 from J; bases not matched to a gene: 6. This CDR3 is 14 amino acids long. Per germline, CDR1 KGHSH and CDR2 LQKENI. The variable domain in full, completed from reference TRBV18 and TRBJ2-7, reads NAGVMQNPRHLVRRRGQEARLRCSPMKGHSHVYWYRQLPEEGLKFMVYLQKENIIDESGMPKERFSAEFPKEGPSILRIQQVVRGDSAAYFCASSGTGHAYEQYFGPGTRLTVT.

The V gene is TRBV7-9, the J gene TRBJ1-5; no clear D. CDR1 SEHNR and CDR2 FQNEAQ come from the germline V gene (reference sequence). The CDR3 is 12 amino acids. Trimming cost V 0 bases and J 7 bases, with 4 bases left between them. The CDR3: CASSLADQPQHF. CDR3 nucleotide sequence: TGTGCCAGCAGCTTAGCAGACCAGCCCCAGCATTTT.

DNA for the CDR3: TGTGCCAGTAGTACCTCCAGGGGTCCATACGAGCAGTACTTC. Protein sequence: CASSTSRGPYEQYF. The chain uses TRBV19 and TRBJ2-7; tentatively, D is TRBD1 (6 bases). The germline V gene encodes CDR1 LNHDA and CDR2 SQIVND (reference sequence). The CDR3 spans 14 residues. Trimming removed 4 bases at V and 4 bases at J, with 14 bases between.

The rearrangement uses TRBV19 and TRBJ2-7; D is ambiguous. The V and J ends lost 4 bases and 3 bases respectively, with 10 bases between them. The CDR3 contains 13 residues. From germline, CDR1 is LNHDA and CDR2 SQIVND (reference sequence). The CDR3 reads CASSNKVGYEQYF. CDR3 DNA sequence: TGTGCCAGTAGTAACAAGGTGGGCTACGAGCAGTACTTC.